The next 32 T cell receptor beta chains were all read from a single sample in a study of T cells after yellow fever vaccination. TCRdb processed the 5' RACE reads anew with MiXCR; each CDR3 protein has one entry. The sample shows 150,000 to 200,000 distinct CDR3 sequences, 6% to 7.5% of them seen only once. Sequencing was performed on CD4+ T cells sorted from PBMCs, taken roughly 5 days after the first yellow fever vaccination. These receptors were obtained from a man between 18 and 35 years old who received the YFV17D yellow fever vaccine.

A note on this clonotype: Germline is not matched at one junction end, which may reflect a read error. The CDR3 region is CACSPRGTGINTEAFF. CDR3 nucleotides: TGTGCCTGCAGCCCTCGGGGTACCGGGATTAACACTGAAGCTTTCTTT. J is TRBJ1-1 and V is TRBV7-2; no clear D. Germline V CDR1 and CDR2: SGHTA, FQGNSA. The CDR3 has 16 amino acids. The full variable domain, its missing parts supplied by reference TRBV7-2 and TRBJ1-1, is GAGVSQSPSNKVTEKGKDVELRCDPISGHTALYWYRQSLGQGLEFLIYFQGNSAPDKSGLPSDRFSAERTGGSVSTLTIQRTQQEDSAVYLCACSPRGTGINTEAFFGQGTRLTVV.

This clonotype was detected many times. The V gene is TRBV5-1, the J gene TRBJ2-3; maybe TRBD2 (7 bases). Germline CDR1 SGHRS, CDR2 YFSETQ. This CDR3 is built from 18 residues. V lost 2 bases, J lost 4 bases, and 23 bases lay in between. CDR3 DNA: TGCGCCAGCAGCTTAGGCGGGGGCGCGACCGTCCGGGCAGATACGCAGTATTTT. Translating it yields CASSLGGGATVRADTQYF.

In this sample, this clonotype turned up many times. The chain joins TRBV10-2 to TRBJ2-5; possibly TRBD1 for D (6 bases). The length of the CDR3 is 16 residues. The germline V gene has CDR1 WSHSY and CDR2 SAAADI. Deletions cut 2 bases from V and 2 bases from J, with 15 bases between. CDR3 sequence reads: CASSEAAGTRQETQYF. Here the CDR3 DNA reads TGCGCCAGCAGTGAGGCGGCCGGGACACGGCAAGAGACCCAGTACTTC.

The table lists this clonotype with a few counts. Here the CDR3 reads CASSSPPTRPGTGELFF. CDR3 DNA sequence: TGTGCCAGCAGCTCCCCACCGACTCGACCCGGCACCGGGGAGCTGTTTTTT. V is TRBV7-2 and J is TRBJ2-2; D is ambiguous. CDR1 and CDR2 (germline): SGHTA, FQGNSA. The CDR3 contains 17 residues. V dropped 4 bases and J dropped 4 bases, with 19 bases sitting between them.

This clonotype was detected ten times or more. The chain carries TRBV5-1 and TRBJ1-2; tentative D call: TRBD1 (6 bases). CDR1 and CDR2 from the germline V gene are SGHRS and YFSETQ. The CDR3 is 13 residues long. V lost 0 bases and J 4 bases, leaving 7 bases between the germline ends. CDR3 sequence: CASSLEDSYGYTF. The CDR3 DNA is TGCGCCAGCAGCTTGGAGGACAGCTATGGCTACACCTTC.

This clonotype has at least ten counts. The V and J genes are TRBV7-8 and TRBJ2-7, with D possibly matching TRBD1 (6 bases). Trimming removed 5 bases from V and 4 bases from J, with 30 bases in between. The length of the CDR3 is 19 residues. The germline V gene has CDR1 SGHVS and CDR2 FQNEAQ. CDR3 amino acids: CASSLMTGRSRKIDYEQYV. CDR3 sequence (DNA): TGTGCCAGCAGCCTCATGACAGGTCGATCCCGGAAAATAGATTACGAGCAGTACGTC.

This clonotype came up many times. The gene calls are TRBV12-3 or TRBV12-4 and TRBJ2-3; D call uncertain. Trimming shortened V by 3 bases and J by 0 bases, and 10 bases separated the two germline ends. The CDR3 totals 15 residues. In nucleotides, the CDR3 is TGTGCCAGCAGTTTGAAGCCACCTAGCACAGATACGCAGTATTTT. It translates to CASSLKPPSTDTQYF.

The genes are TRBV5-1 and TRBJ2-5; 9 bases map to TRBD2. The germline CDR1 and CDR2 sequences are SGHRS and YFSETQ. The CDR3 contains 15 residues. The J segment lost 3 bases and the V segment lost 6 bases, leaving 9 bases of the junction unmatched. The CDR3 DNA follows: TGCGCCAGCACCCCTCTGGTAGCGGGGGAAGAGACCCAGTACTTC. Translation: CASTPLVAGEETQYF.

The DNA of the CDR3 is TGTGCCAGCTCACCACAACAGGATAATCAGCCCCAGCATTTT. It specifies CASSPQQDNQPQHF. The chain uses TRBV18 and TRBJ1-5, with D tentatively TRBD1 (5 bases). Germline V gives CDR1 KGHSH, CDR2 LQKENI. The CDR3 consists of 14 residues. V lost 1 base and J 4 bases, leaving 8 bases between the germline ends.

In this sample, this clonotype turned up many times. This chain links TRBV5-1 with TRBJ1-1, with D possibly matching TRBD1 (5 bases). The CDR3 consists of 14 residues. V dropped 0 bases and J dropped 4 bases, with 10 bases sitting between them. Germline V gene data show CDR1 as SGHRS and CDR2 as YFSETQ. DNA for the CDR3: TGCGCCAGCAGCTTGGCCTGGGGGATCACTGAAGCTTTCTTT. Translation: CASSLAWGITEAFF.

This clonotype showed up many times. The gene calls are TRBV24-1 and TRBJ2-1; maybe TRBD2 (5 bases). Germline lookup yields CDR1 KGHDR and CDR2 SFDVKD. This CDR3 comprises 12 residues. Deletions cut 11 bases from V and 4 bases from J, with 11 bases between. Here the CDR3 reads CASGSGYNEQFF. CDR3 sequence (DNA): TGTGCCAGCGGTTCGGGATACAATGAGCAGTTCTTC.

The V and J genes are TRBV5-1 and TRBJ1-4, with D unclear. V lost 4 bases, J lost 7 bases, and 11 bases lay in between. The CDR3 extends over 13 amino acids. CDR1 is SGHRS, CDR2 YFSETQ, per germline. CDR3 loop: CASSVNLGEKLFF. Here the CDR3 DNA reads TGCGCCAGCAGCGTAAACTTGGGTGAAAAACTGTTTTTT.

This clonotype showed up many times. The rearrangement uses TRBV6-5 and TRBJ1-2; D gene ambiguous. Germline V lookup: CDR1 MNHEY, CDR2 SVGAGI. V was pared by 6 bases and J by 4 bases, with 15 bases between. CDR3 length equals 14 residues. CDR3 in amino acids: CASSPSRTIYGYTF. CDR3 DNA sequence: TGTGCCAGCAGCCCCTCCCGGACTATCTATGGCTACACCTTC.

The chain combines TRBV5-1 with TRBJ2-1; 9 bases line up with TRBD2. Germline-derived CDR1 and CDR2 are SGHRS and YFSETQ. The CDR3 consists of 16 residues. The trim removed 5 bases at V and 3 bases at J, leaving 9 bases unmatched. This chain's CDR3 is CASRIASGAFYNEQFF. The CDR3 nucleotides read TGCGCCAGCAGGATCGCTAGCGGGGCCTTCTACAATGAGCAGTTCTTC.

The V call is TRBV6-2 or TRBV6-3, the J call TRBJ2-3; D is uncertain. Trimming stripped 5 bases from V and 2 bases from J, with 2 bases between. The CDR3 is made up of 11 amino acids. Germline assignment: CDR1 MNHEY and CDR2 SVGEGT. CDR3 amino acids: CASSATDTQYF. Written as DNA, the CDR3 is TGTGCCAGCAGTGCCACAGATACGCAGTATTTT.

In its sample, this clonotype was seen many times. The V gene is TRBV19, the J gene TRBJ1-3; TRBD1 aligns across 7 bases. Trimming removed 9 bases from V and 2 bases from J; junction bases left unmatched: 7. The V gene's germline CDR1 is LNHDA and CDR2 SQIVND (reference sequence). The CDR3 runs 14 residues. CDR3 sequence reads: CASGRQGAGNTIYF. CDR3 coding DNA: TGTGCCAGCGGCAGACAGGGCGCTGGAAACACCATATATTTT.

This clonotype was recorded many times. This chain uses TRBV2 with TRBJ1-2; D is undetermined. Trimming stripped 3 bases from V and 3 bases from J, with 8 bases between. The germline V gene has CDR1 SNHLY and CDR2 FYNNEI. The CDR3 extends over 13 amino acids. The CDR3 protein is CASSDSAYYGYTF. The CDR3 coding sequence is TGTGCCAGCAGTGATTCGGCTTACTATGGCTACACCTTC.

The rearrangement joins TRBV5-1 to TRBJ2-3; 7 bases match TRBD1. Germline V gene sequence: CDR1 SGHRS, CDR2 YFSETQ. The J segment lost 0 bases and the V segment lost 3 bases, leaving 4 bases of the junction unmatched. The CDR3 loop spans 15 amino acids. CDR3 nucleotides: TGCGCCAGCAGCTCACGGGACAGAAGCACAGATACGCAGTATTTT. Its translation is CASSSRDRSTDTQYF.

The rearrangement links TRBV6-5 to TRBJ1-5; tentative D call: TRBD1 (5 bases). Germline CDR1 MNHEY, CDR2 SVGAGI. This CDR3 comprises 14 residues. The V end lost 1 base, the J end lost 5 bases, and 9 bases lay between the germline ends. The CDR3 nucleotides are TGTGCCAGCAGTTACTTCGGGGCTGATCAGCCCCAGCATTTT. Translation: CASSYFGADQPQHF.

This clonotype was seen many times. This sequence joins TRBV5-6 and TRBJ2-2; the match to TRBD1 covers 7 bases. This CDR3 spans 15 amino acids. The V gene end was trimmed by 1 base and the J gene end by 6 bases; junction bases not matched to a gene: 6. Germline assignment: CDR1 SGHDT and CDR2 YYEEEE. In DNA form, the CDR3 reads TGTGCCAGCAGCTTGCCCAGGGGGATCCCCGGGGAGCTGTTTTTT. Its protein is CASSLPRGIPGELFF.

This clonotype has more than one count but fewer than ten. V usage is TRBV2 and J usage is TRBJ2-7; TRBD2 agrees at 7 bases. V trimming: 5 bases; J trimming: 0 bases; junction bases outside the gene matches: 7. The CDR3 extends over 15 amino acids. CDR1 is SNHLY and CDR2 is FYNNEI in the germline V gene. CDR3 residues: CASSPRGGSSYEQYV. CDR3 DNA: TGTGCCAGCAGTCCCCGGGGAGGGAGCTCCTACGAGCAGTACGTC.

In its sample, this clonotype was seen many times. J is TRBJ1-2 and V is TRBV7-2; a possible D gene is TRBD1 (6 bases). Germline assignment: CDR1 SGHTA and CDR2 FQGNSA. The CDR3 is made up of 15 amino acids. V was clipped by 5 bases and J by 0 bases, with 13 bases between them. The CDR3 loop reads CASSPHSGANYGYTF. The DNA of the CDR3 is TGTGCCAGCAGCCCTCACTCAGGGGCTAACTATGGCTACACCTTC.

Details on this clonotype: A read error may be the cause here, since a much bigger clone is one base away. V is TRBV2 and J is TRBJ2-5; 8 positions match TRBD2. Trimming removed 2 bases from V and 4 bases from J; junction bases left unmatched: 15. Germline V CDR1 and CDR2: SNHLY, FYNNEI. The CDR3 extends over 18 amino acids. CDR3 residues: CASSEYRLSGGGRETQYF. CDR3 coding DNA: TGTGCCAGCAGTGAATATAGACTATCGGGGGGGGGCAGAGAGACCCAGTACTTC.

This clonotype came up many times. CDR3 sequence reads: CSGTGGLPYNEQFF. In DNA, the CDR3 is TGCAGTGGGACTGGCGGGCTCCCCTACAATGAGCAGTTCTTC. The chain couples TRBV20-1 to TRBJ2-1; the D gene is possibly TRBD2 (5 bases). Germline CDR1 reads DFQATT; CDR2 reads SNEGSKA (reference sequence). This CDR3 is 14 amino acids long. Between the trimmed V and J ends, which lost 7 bases and 2 bases, there was a span of 15 bases.

This clonotype was found many times. J is TRBJ2-2 and V is TRBV5-1; 8 nucleotides align to TRBD1. Germline V lookup: CDR1 SGHRS, CDR2 YFSETQ. Unmatched junction bases numbered 6, after V lost 4 bases and J lost 1 base. The CDR3 runs 16 residues. The CDR3 DNA is TGCGCCAGCAGCCTCGACAGGGGCGTGAACACCGGGGAGCTGTTTTTT. Protein sequence: CASSLDRGVNTGELFF.

This clonotype was detected many times. This chain uses TRBV4-1 with TRBJ1-2; a weak D match, TRBD1 (5 bases). Per the germline V gene, CDR1 is MGHRA and CDR2 is YSYEKL. The CDR3 is made up of 14 amino acids. V lost 0 bases and J lost 6, with 11 bases in between. The CDR3 is CASSQDRGFNGYTF. The CDR3 region has the DNA TGCGCCAGCAGCCAAGACCGGGGGTTCAATGGCTACACCTTC.

This CDR3 is CASSSGTSASEQYV. The DNA for the CDR3 is TGCGCCAGCAGCTCCGGGACTAGCGCCTCCGAGCAGTACGTC. This chain uses TRBV5-1 with TRBJ2-7; the match to TRBD2 covers 10 bases. Germline V gene sequence: CDR1 SGHRS, CDR2 YFSETQ. The CDR3 is made up of 14 amino acids. The junction had 6 bases not matched to a gene; V was cut back by 3 bases and J by 6 bases.

This clonotype was recorded at least ten times. The J gene is TRBJ2-1, the V gene TRBV5-1, with 8 nucleotides matching TRBD2. There are 15 residues in the CDR3. Germline V gives CDR1 SGHRS, CDR2 YFSETQ. Unmatched junction bases numbered 12, after V lost 5 bases and J lost 8 bases. The CDR3 reads CASSSLLAGGDEQFF. CDR3 bases: TGCGCCAGCAGTTCCCTCTTGGCGGGGGGCGATGAGCAGTTCTTC.

The J gene is TRBJ1-5, the V gene TRBV20-1; D may be TRBD1 (6 bases). The V end lost 3 bases, the J end lost 6 bases, and 18 bases lay between the germline ends. The CDR3 has 15 residues. Looked up from germline, CDR1 is DFQATT and CDR2 is SNEGSKA (reference sequence). The CDR3, as DNA: TGCAGTGCTAGCGTAAGGCGGGGGCGAAGTCAGCCCCAGCATTTT. This sequence encodes CSASVRRGRSQPQHF.

This clonotype appeared many times. The CDR3 loop is CASSLAGTTEAFF. The CDR3 nucleotides are TGTGCCAGCAGCTTAGCGGGAACAACTGAAGCTTTCTTT. The V gene is TRBV7-2, the J gene TRBJ1-1; no clear D. Germline V gives CDR1 SGHTA, CDR2 FQGNSA. V lost 0 bases to trimming and J lost 5 bases, with 7 bases between them. CDR3 size: 13 residues.

This clonotype was seen a few times. This chain joins TRBV4-2 and TRBJ1-2, with D perhaps matching TRBD1 (5 bases). Germline V gene sequence: CDR1 LGHNA, CDR2 YNFKEQ. The CDR3 spans 14 residues. V gave up 1 base and J gave up 4 bases, with 10 bases separating them. CDR3 sequence (DNA): TGTGCCAGCAGCCAAGTAGGGCAGGGCTATGGCTACACCTTC. Encoded protein: CASSQVGQGYGYTF.

A few counts support this clonotype. J is TRBJ1-1 and V is TRBV12-3 or TRBV12-4; maybe TRBD1 (5 bases). The CDR3 loop spans 14 amino acids. V was clipped by 6 bases and J by 7 bases, with 18 bases between them. This CDR3 is CASSLWVGDGEAFF. CDR3 bases: TGTGCCAGCAGCCTGTGGGTGGGGGACGGTGAAGCTTTCTTT.